Listed here are 21 T cell receptor beta chains from one sample, sequenced in a study of blood T cell repertoires in COVID-19. Profiled with immunoSEQ multiplex PCR; TCRdb holds only in-frame clones, not every one. This sample has approximately 85,000 clones; 90% occur once, and the top ten carry 4.3%. What was sequenced was peripheral blood. The receptors were sampled from a woman of 80 years or more with active or convalescent COVID-19.

The V gene is TRBV5-5, the J gene TRBJ2-7, with D possibly being TRBD1 (5 bases). Germline CDR1 SGHKS, CDR2 YYEKEE (reference sequence). This CDR3 has 13 amino acids. Trimming cost V 2 bases and J 5 bases, with 11 bases left between them. This CDR3 reads CASSFREGDEQYF. The CDR3 nucleotides are TGTGCCAGCAGCTTTAGAGAAGGGGACGAGCAGTACTTC.

The chain combines TRBV28 with TRBJ2-7; D gene ambiguous. The CDR3 is 18 residues long. Germline values: CDR1 MDHEN, CDR2 SYDVKM. V was trimmed by 4 bases and J by 1 base, leaving 23 bases between them. CDR3 bases: TGTGCCAGCAGTTCCTTCCCTTTCTCTGGAGTACGGTCCTACGAGCAGTACTTC. Translation: CASSSFPFSGVRSYEQYF.

The chain's CDR3 is CASSLASRETQYF. In DNA form, the CDR3 reads TGTGCCAGCAGCTTGGCCAGCAGGGAGACCCAGTACTTC. The V call is TRBV7-2, the J call TRBJ2-5; D call uncertain. CDR3 length: 13 amino acids. CDR1 is SGHTA and CDR2 is FQGNSA in the germline V gene. V lost 3 bases and J 5 bases, leaving 10 bases between the germline ends.

This rearrangement joins TRBV28 to TRBJ2-3; D not certain. The CDR3 extends over 12 amino acids. Germline CDR1 MDHEN, CDR2 SYDVKM. Trimming removed 5 bases from V and 1 base from J, with 4 bases in between. CDR3 amino acids: CASSLRTDTQYF. The CDR3 DNA is TGTGCCAGCAGTCTTCGCACAGATACGCAGTATTTT.

The chain uses TRBV7-2 and TRBJ1-5, with 7 bases fitting TRBD1. Looked up from germline, CDR1 is SGHTA and CDR2 is FQGNSA. The CDR3 loop spans 14 amino acids. With V trimmed by 5 bases and J by 6 bases, 7 bases remained unmatched. As DNA, the CDR3 is TGTGCCAGCAGCCTCCGACAGGGCCGTCAGCCCCAGCATTTT. It is translated as CASSLRQGRQPQHF. Full variable domain (remainder filled in from reference TRBV7-2 and TRBJ1-5): GAGVSQSPSNKVTEKGKDVELRCDPISGHTALYWYRQSLGQGLEFLIYFQGNSAPDKSGLPSDRFSAERTGGSVSTLTIQRTQQEDSAVYLCASSLRQGRQPQHFGDGTRLSIL.

This chain links TRBV19 with TRBJ1-4; 10 nucleotides align to TRBD1. Germline values: CDR1 LNHDA, CDR2 SQIVND (reference sequence). The CDR3 is made up of 18 amino acids. The V segment lost 6 bases and the J segment 0 bases; nucleotides outside the gene matches: 10. CDR3: CASRGDRGRSTTNEKLFF. The CDR3 DNA reads TGTGCCAGTAGGGGGGACAGGGGCAGATCTACAACTAATGAAAAACTGTTTTTT.

The chain joins TRBV7-6 to TRBJ2-3, with unresolved D. The CDR3 contains 15 residues. The ends were cut back, 4 bases at V and 0 bases at J, with 11 bases in the middle. In germline, CDR1 is SGHVS, CDR2 FNYEAQ. The CDR3 DNA reads as TGTGCCAGCAGCTCTACCCGTGCTAGCACAGATACGCAGTATTTT. It is translated as CASSSTRASTDTQYF.

This clone was recorded once. The CDR3 nucleotides are TGTGCCAGCAGACGGGGACAGGGGGATGAGCAGTTCTTC. Protein product: CASRRGQGDEQFF. The chain recombines TRBV6-6 with TRBJ2-1; TRBD1 agrees at 11 bases. The CDR3 spans 13 residues. V lost 6 bases, J lost 8 bases, and 3 bases stayed unmatched. Germline CDR1 and CDR2: MNHNY and SVGAGI (reference sequence).

J is TRBJ1-3 and V is TRBV7-2; tentatively, D is TRBD1 (6 bases). The V and J ends lost 3 bases and 2 bases respectively, with 11 bases between them. This CDR3 comprises 15 residues. Germline values: CDR1 SGHTA, CDR2 FQGNSA. The CDR3 is CASSLTGTPGNTIYF. The CDR3 DNA reads TGTGCCAGCAGCTTGACCGGGACACCTGGAAACACCATATATTTT.

The rearrangement links TRBV2 to TRBJ1-1; D possibly corresponds to TRBD1 (6 bases). Germline V gives CDR1 SNHLY, CDR2 FYNNEI. Trimming stripped 4 bases from V and 3 bases from J, with 24 bases between. The CDR3 contains 18 residues. CDR3 bases: TGTGCCAGCAGTGTAGTTTTACAGGGAGAAGGTTGGGACACTGAAGCTTTCTTT. It yields the protein CASSVVLQGEGWDTEAFF.

The chain couples TRBV5-1 to TRBJ2-3; TRBD2 matches 8 bases. Germline loops: CDR1 SGHRS, CDR2 YFSETQ. This CDR3 comprises 15 residues. V trimming: 2 bases; J trimming: 2 bases; junction bases outside the gene matches: 4. The CDR3 nucleotides read TGCGCCAGCAGCTTAGCGGGAGCGTCCACAGATACGCAGTATTTT. It encodes CASSLAGASTDTQYF.

The rearrangement joins TRBV18 to TRBJ2-7; D gene unclear. V lost 5 bases, J lost 2 bases, and 10 bases lay in between. Germline V gene data show CDR1 as KGHSH and CDR2 as LQKENI. The CDR3 spans 13 residues. CDR3 in amino acids: CASSRGRTYEQYF. CDR3 DNA: TGTGCCAGCTCAAGAGGTAGGACCTACGAGCAGTACTTC.

The chain combines TRBV2 with TRBJ1-3; 10 positions match TRBD1. Unmatched junction bases numbered 8, after V lost 8 bases and J lost 1 base. The CDR3 loop spans 16 amino acids. CDR1 and CDR2 from the germline V gene are SNHLY and FYNNEI. The CDR3, as DNA: TGTGCCAGCGGGGGGACAGGGGTTGGATCTGGAAACACCATATATTTT. This sequence encodes CASGGTGVGSGNTIYF.

This chain joins TRBV5-6 and TRBJ2-3, with 7 nucleotides matching TRBD2. V shed 4 bases and J 0 bases; nucleotides not matched to a gene: 5. The CDR3 totals 15 residues. Germline CDR1 is SGHDT and CDR2 is YYEEEE. DNA for the CDR3: TGTGCCAGCAGCCGGACTAGTGGTAGCACAGATACGCAGTATTTT. It translates to CASSRTSGSTDTQYF.

The chain couples TRBV19 to TRBJ2-3; 8 nucleotides line up with TRBD1. Germline CDR1 is LNHDA and CDR2 is SQIVND (reference sequence). V shed 10 bases, J shed 4 bases, and the junction held 10 bases outside the gene matches. The CDR3 totals 14 residues. The CDR3 sequence is CATQYGTGADTQYF. CDR3 nucleotide sequence: TGTGCCACCCAGTACGGGACAGGAGCAGATACGCAGTATTTT.

This clone was seen only once. The J gene is TRBJ2-1, the V gene TRBV28, with TRBD2 as a possible D gene (5 bases). The V gene lost 6 bases and the J gene lost 4 bases, with 22 bases spanning the gap. CDR1 MDHEN and CDR2 SYDVKM come from the germline V gene. The CDR3 has 17 amino acids. CDR3 residues: CASRSITGNYLYNEQFF. The CDR3 DNA reads as TGTGCCAGCAGATCCATTACGGGAAACTATTTATACAATGAGCAGTTCTTC.

The chain combines TRBV9 with TRBJ1-5, with a weak D call TRBD1 (6 bases). V was pared by 0 bases and J by 2 bases, with 9 bases between. CDR1 is SGDLS, CDR2 YYNGEE, per germline. The CDR3 sequence is 15 residues long. The CDR3 region has the DNA TGTGCCAGCAGCGTAGACCCAGGGGGCAATCAGCCCCAGCATTTT. This codes for CASSVDPGGNQPQHF.

CDR3 residues: CASSFAGTANTEAFF. In DNA form, the CDR3 reads TGTGCCAGCAGCTTCGCGGGGACGGCGAACACTGAAGCTTTCTTT. The rearrangement joins TRBV7-8 to TRBJ1-1; a possible D gene is TRBD1 (5 bases). The CDR3 consists of 15 residues. The germline V gene has CDR1 SGHVS and CDR2 FQNEAQ. V was clipped by 3 bases and J by 1 base, with 12 bases between them.

The chain links TRBV7-9 to TRBJ1-2; D is unclear. The CDR3 consists of 12 residues. The germline V gene encodes CDR1 SEHNR and CDR2 FQNEAQ (reference sequence). The CDR3 DNA is TGTGCGGCTAGTCCAGAAGCCAATGGCTACACCTTC. It yields the protein CAASPEANGYTF.

This clone was recorded once. The CDR3 loop is CASSQVVRGELFF. CDR3 nucleotides: TGTGCCAGCAGCCAAGTTGTGCGCGGGGAGCTGTTTTTT. The chain joins TRBV3-1 (or the pseudogene TRBV3-2) to TRBJ2-2; D ambiguous. This CDR3 region has 13 residues. Deletions cut 1 base from V and 7 bases from J, with 7 bases between. CDR1 is LGHDT, CDR2 YNNKEL, per germline (reference sequence).

The chain joins TRBV7-9 to TRBJ2-7; 8 nucleotides line up with TRBD1. The V gene end was trimmed by 0 bases and the J gene end by 1 base; junction bases not matched to a gene: 5. Looked up from germline, CDR1 is SEHNR and CDR2 is FQNEAQ (reference sequence). This CDR3 region has 16 residues. The CDR3: CASSLAVGTGSYEQYF. The CDR3 bases are TGTGCCAGCAGCTTAGCGGTCGGGACAGGTTCCTACGAGCAGTACTTC.